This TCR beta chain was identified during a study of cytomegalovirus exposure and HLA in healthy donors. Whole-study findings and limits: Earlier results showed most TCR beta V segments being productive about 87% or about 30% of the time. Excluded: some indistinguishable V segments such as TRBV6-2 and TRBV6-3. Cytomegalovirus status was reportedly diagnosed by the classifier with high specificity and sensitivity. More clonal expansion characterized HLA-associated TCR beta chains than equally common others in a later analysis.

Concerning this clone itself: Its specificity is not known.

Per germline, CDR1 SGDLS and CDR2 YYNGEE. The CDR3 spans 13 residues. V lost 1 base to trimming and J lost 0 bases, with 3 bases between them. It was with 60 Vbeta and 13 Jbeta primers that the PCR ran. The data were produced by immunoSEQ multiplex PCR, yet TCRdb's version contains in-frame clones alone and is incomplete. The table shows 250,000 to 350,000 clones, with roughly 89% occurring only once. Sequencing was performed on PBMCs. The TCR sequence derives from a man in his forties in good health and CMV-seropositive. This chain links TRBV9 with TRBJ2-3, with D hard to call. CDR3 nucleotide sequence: TGTGCCAGCAGCGTATCTAGCACAGATACGCAGTATTTT. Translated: CASSVSSTDTQYF.